This T cell receptor (beta chain) comes out of a study of blood T cells in healthy people across ages. V trimming: 4 bases; J trimming: 4 bases; junction bases outside the gene matches: 9. The CDR3 extends over 16 amino acids. CDR1 and CDR2 (germline): SGHTA, FQGNSA. In regard to this clonotype: The antigen is not known.

It was with a sample-barcoded 5' primer and a J-beta primer mix that a second PCR of roughly 7 to 12 cycles was run. Each of the cDNA molecules was tagged by a template-switch adaptor with 12 random nucleotides. TCRdb used MiXCR to reprocess the 5' RACE reads, holding one entry per CDR3 protein. The table lists 1.5 million to 2 million distinct CDR3 sequences, approximately 28% of them singletons, with 7% to 9% in the top ten. General study points: As age increased, TCR beta diversity per million T cells fell in a roughly linear fashion.

Specimen: blood. V gene TRBV7-2 combines with J gene TRBJ2-3; TRBD1 matches 9 bases. This clonotype was obtained from a woman in her thirties in good health. CDR3 loop: CASSSAPGQGADTQYF. The CDR3 DNA sequence: TGTGCCAGCAGCTCCGCTCCGGGACAGGGAGCAGATACGCAGTATTTT.